The present T cell receptor (beta chain) was sequenced within a study of blood T cell repertoires in COVID-19. V was trimmed by 5 bases and J by 1 base, leaving 9 bases between them. This CDR3 spans 13 amino acids. Germline values: CDR1 SGHRS, CDR2 YFSETQ. TCRdb's copy holds only in-frame clones and misses some; the assay was immunoSEQ multiplex PCR. The table lists around 500,000 clones, about 88% of them singletons, with under 9.5% in the top ten. This receptor was taken from a woman aged 60-75 years who had recovered from COVID-19. Sequencing was performed on PBMCs or T cells enriched from blood (not recorded which). The chain has TRBV5-1 and TRBJ1-1, with D perhaps matching TRBD1 (5 bases). The CDR3 loop reads CASRQGQNTEAFF. The CDR3 DNA reads as TGCGCCAGCAGACAAGGACAGAACACTGAAGCTTTCTTT. Full variable domain (rest looked up from reference TRBV5-1 and TRBJ1-1): KAGVTQTPRYLIKTRGQQVTLSCSPISGHRSVSWYQQTPGQGLQFLFEYFSETQRNKGNFPGRFSGRQFSNSRSEMNVSTLELGDSALYLCASRQGQNTEAFFGQGTRLTVV.